The 5 T cell receptor beta chains below come from one sample, sequenced in a study of cytomegalovirus exposure and HLA in healthy donors. The PCR used 60 Vbeta and 13 Jbeta primers. Libraries were prepared by immunoSEQ multiplex PCR; TCRdb keeps only in-frame clonotypes and omits some of them. In all, the sample yields tens of thousands of clones. What was sequenced was PBMCs. These receptors were collected from a woman in her twenties or thirties in good health and CMV-seronegative.

This rearrangement joins TRBV30 to TRBJ2-1; TRBD1 matches 9 bases. There are 14 residues in the CDR3. Germline CDR1 reads GTSNPN; CDR2 reads SVGIG (reference sequence). V lost 3 bases and J lost 9; bases outside the gene matches: 9. As DNA, the CDR3 is TGTGCCTGGAGCCTCTCACAGGGGGCGCTTGAGCAGTTCTTC. It translates to CAWSLSQGALEQFF.

The chain recombines TRBV30 with TRBJ1-2, with D unresolved. Per the germline V gene, CDR1 is GTSNPN and CDR2 is SVGIG (reference sequence). The CDR3 runs 12 residues. V lost 0 bases and J 4 bases, leaving 6 bases between the germline ends. CDR3 in DNA: TGTGCCTGGAGTGTACAAACCTATGGCTACACCTTC. Its protein product is CAWSVQTYGYTF.

This chain connects TRBV4-2 to TRBJ2-1; 7 positions match TRBD2. With V trimmed by 0 bases and J by 5 bases, 19 bases remained unmatched. Per germline, CDR1 LGHNA and CDR2 YNFKEQ. CDR3 length: 20 amino acids. The CDR3 DNA is TGTGCCAGCAGCCAAGACCACCCTCCGGCTGGCGGGAGTATGGACAATGAGCAGTTCTTC. Encoded protein: CASSQDHPPAGGSMDNEQFF.

The chain uses TRBV18 and TRBJ2-1; D is possibly TRBD2 (6 bases). The CDR3 totals 14 residues. Looked up from germline, CDR1 is KGHSH and CDR2 is LQKENI. V lost 2 bases, J lost 8 bases, and 13 bases lay in between. The CDR3 sequence: CASSPGDFRDEQFF. The CDR3 DNA follows: TGTGCCAGCTCACCAGGGGACTTTAGAGATGAGCAGTTCTTC.

With respect to this clone: The germline gene is not matched at one end of the junction; a read error may be the cause. The chain uses TRBV7-7 and TRBJ1-1; no reliable D call. The CDR3 contains 15 residues. The V gene's germline CDR1 is SSHAT and CDR2 FNYEAQ (reference sequence). CDR3 in amino acids: CASSLAREHSGEAFF. DNA for the CDR3: TGTGCTAGCAGCTTAGCGCGGGAACACTCAGGTGAAGCTTTCTTT.